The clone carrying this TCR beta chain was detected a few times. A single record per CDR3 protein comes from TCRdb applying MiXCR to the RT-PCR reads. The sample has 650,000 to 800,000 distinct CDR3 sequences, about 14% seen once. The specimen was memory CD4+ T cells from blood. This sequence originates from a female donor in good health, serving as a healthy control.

The CDR3 region has the DNA TGTGCCAGCAGTTCGCCGACGGACAGGGGCGCCGAGCAGTACTTC. Protein: CASSSPTDRGAEQYF. The chain uses TRBV28 and TRBJ2-7; 9 positions match TRBD1. CDR1 is MDHEN and CDR2 is SYDVKM in the germline V gene. Trimming removed 4 bases from V and 6 bases from J; junction bases left unmatched: 10. This CDR3 comprises 15 residues.